This T cell receptor (beta chain) was obtained from a study of shared clonotypes between healthy human individuals. General study points: Sequencing depth was expected to influence donor clonotype sharing.

With respect to this clone: Its antigen is undetermined.

This CDR3 comprises 15 residues. Germline CDR1 SGHAT, CDR2 FQNNGV. Trimming removed 4 bases from V and 4 bases from J; junction bases left unmatched: 5. Sequencing used immunoSEQ multiplex PCR; TCRdb keeps in-frame clones, though not all of them. The data contain about half a million clones, roughly 83% of them singletons. The chain combines TRBV11-2 with TRBJ2-2; 8 nucleotides line up with TRBD2. The TCR originated in a woman aged 40 to 55 in good health. Some clones in this sample may be carry-over from other donors' samples. Material for sequencing was PBMCs. The CDR3 bases are TGTGCCAGCAGCTGGGGACTAGACGGCACCGGGGAGCTGTTTTTT. Its translation: CASSWGLDGTGELFF.